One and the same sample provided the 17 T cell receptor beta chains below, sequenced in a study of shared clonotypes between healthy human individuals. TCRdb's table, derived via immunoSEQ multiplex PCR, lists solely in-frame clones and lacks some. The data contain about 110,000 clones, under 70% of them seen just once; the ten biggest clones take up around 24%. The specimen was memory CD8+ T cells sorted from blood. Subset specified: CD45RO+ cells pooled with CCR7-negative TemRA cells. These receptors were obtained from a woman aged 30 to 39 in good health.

This chain's CDR3 is CSVRGKFYEQYF. CDR3 DNA sequence: TGCAGCGTTCGCGGGAAATTCTACGAGCAGTACTTC. The chain is built from TRBV29-1 and TRBJ2-7; D is perhaps TRBD2 (6 bases). Germline CDR1 and CDR2: SQVTM and ANQGSEA. This CDR3 has 12 amino acids. Trimming removed 5 bases at V and 3 bases at J, with 11 bases between.

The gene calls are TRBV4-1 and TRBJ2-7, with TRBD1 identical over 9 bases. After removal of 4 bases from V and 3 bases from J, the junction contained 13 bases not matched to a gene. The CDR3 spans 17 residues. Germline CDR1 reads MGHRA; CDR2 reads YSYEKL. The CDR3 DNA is TGCGCCAGCAGCCCCCGAACGACCCGGGGACAGGGCTACGAGCAGTACTTC. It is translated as CASSPRTTRGQGYEQYF.

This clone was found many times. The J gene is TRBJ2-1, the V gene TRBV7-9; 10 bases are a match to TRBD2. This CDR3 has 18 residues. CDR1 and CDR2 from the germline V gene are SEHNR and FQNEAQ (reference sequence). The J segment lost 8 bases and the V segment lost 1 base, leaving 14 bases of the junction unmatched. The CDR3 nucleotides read TGTGCCAGCAGCTTAGACGTCCTAGCGAAGCGGGAGGGCCATGAGCAGTTCTTC. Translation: CASSLDVLAKREGHEQFF.

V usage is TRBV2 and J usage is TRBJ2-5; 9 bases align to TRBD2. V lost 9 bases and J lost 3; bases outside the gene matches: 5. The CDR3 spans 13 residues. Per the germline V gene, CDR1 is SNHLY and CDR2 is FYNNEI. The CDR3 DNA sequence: TGTGCCAGTCGGCTAGCGGGGAAAGAGACCCAGTACTTC. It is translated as CASRLAGKETQYF.

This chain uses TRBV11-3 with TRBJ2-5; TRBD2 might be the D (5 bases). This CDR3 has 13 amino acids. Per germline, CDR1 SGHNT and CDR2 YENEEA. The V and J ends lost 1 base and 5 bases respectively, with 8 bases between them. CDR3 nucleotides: TGTGCCAGCAGCTTAGCCGGGGTGGAGACCCAGTACTTC. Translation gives CASSLAGVETQYF. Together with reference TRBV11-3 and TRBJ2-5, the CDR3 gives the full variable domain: EAGVVQSPRYKIIEKKQPVAFWCNPISGHNTLYWYLQNLGQGPELLIRYENEEAVDDSQLPKDRFSAERLKGVDSTLKIQPAELGDSAVYLCASSLAGVETQYFGPGTRLLVL.

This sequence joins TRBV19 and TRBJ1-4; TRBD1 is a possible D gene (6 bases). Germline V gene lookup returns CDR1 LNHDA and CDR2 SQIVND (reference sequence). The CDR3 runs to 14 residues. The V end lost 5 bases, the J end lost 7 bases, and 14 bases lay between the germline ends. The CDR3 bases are TGTGCCAGTAGTTTATGGGGGCTCGGTGAAAAACTGTTTTTT. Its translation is CASSLWGLGEKLFF.

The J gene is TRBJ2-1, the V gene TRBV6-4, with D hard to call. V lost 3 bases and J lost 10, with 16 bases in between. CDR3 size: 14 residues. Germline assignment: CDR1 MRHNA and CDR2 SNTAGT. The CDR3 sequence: CASSESPEVGEQFF. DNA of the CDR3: TGTGCCAGCAGTGAGTCCCCGGAAGTTGGGGAGCAGTTCTTC.

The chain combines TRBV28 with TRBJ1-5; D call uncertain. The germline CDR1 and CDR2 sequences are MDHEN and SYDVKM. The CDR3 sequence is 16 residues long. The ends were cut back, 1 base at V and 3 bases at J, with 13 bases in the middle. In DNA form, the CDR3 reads TGTGCCAGCAGTTTATCTACAAGTGGACTCAATCAGCCCCAGCATTTT. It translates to CASSLSTSGLNQPQHF.

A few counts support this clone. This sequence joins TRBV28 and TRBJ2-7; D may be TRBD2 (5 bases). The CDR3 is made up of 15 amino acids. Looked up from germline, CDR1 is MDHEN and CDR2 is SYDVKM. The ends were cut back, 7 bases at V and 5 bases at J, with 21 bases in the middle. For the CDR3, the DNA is TGTGCCAGCAATCCGACCCCCGAGGGTATTGACGAGCAGTACTTC. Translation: CASNPTPEGIDEQYF.

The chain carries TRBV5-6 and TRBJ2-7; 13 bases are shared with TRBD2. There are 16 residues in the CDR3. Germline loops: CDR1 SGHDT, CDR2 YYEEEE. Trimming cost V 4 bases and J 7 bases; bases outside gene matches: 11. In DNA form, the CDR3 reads TGTGCCAGCAGCGCTAACCCAGGACTAGCGGGAGTGGAGCAGTACTTC. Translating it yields CASSANPGLAGVEQYF.

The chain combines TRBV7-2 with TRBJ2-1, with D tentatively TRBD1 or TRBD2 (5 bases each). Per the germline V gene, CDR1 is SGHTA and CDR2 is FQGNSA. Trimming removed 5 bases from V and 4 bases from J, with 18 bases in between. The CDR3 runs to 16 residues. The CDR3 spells CASSLGPMIPYNEQFF. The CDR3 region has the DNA TGTGCCAGCAGCCTGGGACCGATGATACCTTACAATGAGCAGTTCTTC.

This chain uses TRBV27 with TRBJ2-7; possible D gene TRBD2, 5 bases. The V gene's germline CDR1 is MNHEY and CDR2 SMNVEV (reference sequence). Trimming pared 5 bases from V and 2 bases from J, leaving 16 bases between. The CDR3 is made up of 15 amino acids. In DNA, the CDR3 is TGTGCCAGCAGTCCCCGGGTAGCGAGTACCTACGAGCAGTACTTC. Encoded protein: CASSPRVASTYEQYF.

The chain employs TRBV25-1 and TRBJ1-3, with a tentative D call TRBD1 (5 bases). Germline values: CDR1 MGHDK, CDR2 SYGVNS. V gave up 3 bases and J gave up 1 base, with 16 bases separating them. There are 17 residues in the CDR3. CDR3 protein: CASSEVREGPSGNTIYF. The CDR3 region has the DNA TGTGCCAGCAGTGAGGTCCGCGAGGGACCTTCTGGAAACACCATATATTTT. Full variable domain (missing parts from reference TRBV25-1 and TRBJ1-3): EADIYQTPRYLVIGTGKKITLECSQTMGHDKMYWYQQDPGMELHLIHYSYGVNSTEKGDLSSESTVSRIRTEHFPLTLESARPSHTSQYLCASSEVREGPSGNTIYFGEGSWLTVV.

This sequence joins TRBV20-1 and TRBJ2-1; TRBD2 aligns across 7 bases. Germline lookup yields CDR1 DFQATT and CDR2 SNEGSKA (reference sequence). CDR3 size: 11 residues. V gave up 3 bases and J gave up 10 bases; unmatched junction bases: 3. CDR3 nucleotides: TGCAGTGCTAGTGGAGCGGGGGAGCAGTTCTTC. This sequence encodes CSASGAGEQFF.

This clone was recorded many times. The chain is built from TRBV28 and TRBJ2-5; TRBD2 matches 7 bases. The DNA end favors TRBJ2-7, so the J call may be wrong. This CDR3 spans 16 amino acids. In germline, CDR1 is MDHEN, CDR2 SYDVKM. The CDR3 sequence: CASNPNPGGSTYEQYF. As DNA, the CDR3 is TGTGCCAGCAACCCCAACCCGGGGGGATCCACCTACGAGCAGTACTTC.

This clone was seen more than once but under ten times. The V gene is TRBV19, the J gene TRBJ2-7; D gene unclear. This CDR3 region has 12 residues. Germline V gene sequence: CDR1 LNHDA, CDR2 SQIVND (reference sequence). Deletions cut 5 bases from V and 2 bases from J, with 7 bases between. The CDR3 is CASSAVTYEQYF. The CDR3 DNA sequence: TGTGCCAGTAGTGCGGTAACCTACGAGCAGTACTTC.

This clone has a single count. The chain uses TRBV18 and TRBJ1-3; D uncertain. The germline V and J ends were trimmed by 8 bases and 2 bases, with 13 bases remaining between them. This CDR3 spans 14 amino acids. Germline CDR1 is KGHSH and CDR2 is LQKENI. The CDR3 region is CASTNKRTGNTIYF. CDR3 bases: TGTGCCAGCACTAACAAGAGGACTGGAAACACCATATATTTT.